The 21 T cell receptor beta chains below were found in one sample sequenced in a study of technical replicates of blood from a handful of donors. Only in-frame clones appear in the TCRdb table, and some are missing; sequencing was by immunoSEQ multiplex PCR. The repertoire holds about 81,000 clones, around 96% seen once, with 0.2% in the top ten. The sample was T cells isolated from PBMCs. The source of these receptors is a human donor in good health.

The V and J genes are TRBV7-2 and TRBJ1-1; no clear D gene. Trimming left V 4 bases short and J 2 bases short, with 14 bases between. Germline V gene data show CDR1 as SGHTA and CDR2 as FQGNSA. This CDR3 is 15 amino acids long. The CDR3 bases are TGTGCCAGCAGCTCCCCTGAACTTCTCAACACTGAAGCTTTCTTT. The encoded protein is CASSSPELLNTEAFF.

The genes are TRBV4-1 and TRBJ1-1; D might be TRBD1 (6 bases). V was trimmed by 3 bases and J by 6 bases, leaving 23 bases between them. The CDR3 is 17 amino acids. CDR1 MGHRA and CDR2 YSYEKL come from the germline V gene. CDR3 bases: TGCGCCAGCAGCCAGATGTGGGCGCAGGGGCGTGCTGCTGAAGCTTTCTTT. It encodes CASSQMWAQGRAAEAFF.

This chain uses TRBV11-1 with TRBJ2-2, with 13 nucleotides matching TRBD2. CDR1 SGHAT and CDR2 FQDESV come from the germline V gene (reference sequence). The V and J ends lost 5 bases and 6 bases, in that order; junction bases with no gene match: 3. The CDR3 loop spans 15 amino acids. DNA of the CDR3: TGTGCCAGCAGCCGACTAGCGGGAGGCCCCGGGGAGCTGTTTTTT. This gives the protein CASSRLAGGPGELFF.

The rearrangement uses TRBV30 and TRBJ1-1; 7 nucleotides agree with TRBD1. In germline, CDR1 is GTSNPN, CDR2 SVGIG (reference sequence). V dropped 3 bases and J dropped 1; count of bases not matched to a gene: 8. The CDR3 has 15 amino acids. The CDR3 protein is CAWSAAGQRNTEAFF. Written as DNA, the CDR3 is TGTGCCTGGAGCGCTGCGGGACAGCGGAACACTGAAGCTTTCTTT.

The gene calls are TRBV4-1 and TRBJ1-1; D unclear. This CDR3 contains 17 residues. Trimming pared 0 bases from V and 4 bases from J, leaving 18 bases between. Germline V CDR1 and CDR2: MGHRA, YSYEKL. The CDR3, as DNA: TGCGCCAGCAGCCAAGATCCTCTTGGGTCCGGAGGCACTGAAGCTTTCTTT. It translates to CASSQDPLGSGGTEAFF.

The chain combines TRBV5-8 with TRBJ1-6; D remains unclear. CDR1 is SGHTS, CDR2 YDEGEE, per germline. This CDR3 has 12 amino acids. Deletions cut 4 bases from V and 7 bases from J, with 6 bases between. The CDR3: CASSEQNSPLHF. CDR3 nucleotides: TGTGCCAGCAGCGAGCAAAATTCACCCCTCCACTTT.

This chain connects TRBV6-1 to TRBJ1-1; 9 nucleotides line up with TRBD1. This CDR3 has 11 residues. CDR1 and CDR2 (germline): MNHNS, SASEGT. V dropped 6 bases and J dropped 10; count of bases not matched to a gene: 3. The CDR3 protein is CASRLTGGAFF. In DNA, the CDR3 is TGTGCCAGCAGGTTGACAGGGGGAGCTTTCTTT.

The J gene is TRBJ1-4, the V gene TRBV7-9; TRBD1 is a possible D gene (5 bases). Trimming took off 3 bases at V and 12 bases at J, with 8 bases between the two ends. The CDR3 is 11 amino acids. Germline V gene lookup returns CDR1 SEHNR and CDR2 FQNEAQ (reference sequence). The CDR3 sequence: CASSFPGELFF. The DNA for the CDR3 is TGTGCCAGCAGCTTTCCGGGGGAACTGTTTTTT.

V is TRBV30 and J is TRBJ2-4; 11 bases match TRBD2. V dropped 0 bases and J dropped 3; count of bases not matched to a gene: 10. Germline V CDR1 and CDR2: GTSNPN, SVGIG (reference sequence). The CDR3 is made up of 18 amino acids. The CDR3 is CAWSVRGLAGGYKNIQYF. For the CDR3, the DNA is TGTGCCTGGAGTGTAAGGGGGCTAGCGGGGGGTTACAAAAACATTCAGTACTTC.

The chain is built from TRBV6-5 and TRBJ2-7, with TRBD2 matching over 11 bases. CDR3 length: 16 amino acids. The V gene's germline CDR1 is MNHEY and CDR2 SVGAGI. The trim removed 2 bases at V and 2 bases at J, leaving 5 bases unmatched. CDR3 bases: TGTGCCAGCAGTTACACGGGACTAGCGGAACCCTACGAGCAGTACTTC. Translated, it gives CASSYTGLAEPYEQYF.

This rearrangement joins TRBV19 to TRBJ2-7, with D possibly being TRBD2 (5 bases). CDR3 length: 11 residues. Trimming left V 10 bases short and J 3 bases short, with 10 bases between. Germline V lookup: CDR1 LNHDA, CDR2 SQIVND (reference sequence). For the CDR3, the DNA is TGTGCCACCAGGACTCGCTACGAGCAGTACTTC. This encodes CATRTRYEQYF.

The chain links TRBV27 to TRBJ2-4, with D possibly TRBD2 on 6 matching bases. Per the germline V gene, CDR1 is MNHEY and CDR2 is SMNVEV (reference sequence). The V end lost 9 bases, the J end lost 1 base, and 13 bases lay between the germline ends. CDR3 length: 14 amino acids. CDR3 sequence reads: CASWGLVAKNIQYF. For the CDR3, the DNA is TGTGCCAGTTGGGGACTGGTGGCCAAAAACATTCAGTACTTC.

The CDR3 sequence: CASSVGGLNEQFF. The CDR3 DNA reads TGTGCCAGCAGCGTAGGCGGTCTTAATGAGCAGTTCTTC. This chain uses TRBV9 with TRBJ2-1; D is unresolved. Germline V gene sequence: CDR1 SGDLS, CDR2 YYNGEE. The CDR3 runs to 13 residues. The V and J ends lost 0 bases and 7 bases respectively, with 8 bases between them.

The CDR3 spells CASSQDLVFYPYGYTF. DNA of the CDR3: TGCGCCAGCAGCCAAGATCTGGTTTTCTACCCATATGGCTACACCTTC. The rearrangement joins TRBV4-1 to TRBJ1-2; D call uncertain. The CDR3 runs 16 residues. Deletions cut 0 bases from V and 5 bases from J, with 16 bases between. Per germline, CDR1 MGHRA and CDR2 YSYEKL.

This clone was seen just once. The CDR3 here is CAWDRGGPANQPQHF. Written as DNA, the CDR3 is TGTGCCTGGGACCGAGGCGGGCCGGCTAATCAGCCCCAGCATTTT. The chain combines TRBV30 with TRBJ1-5, with D unclear. There are 15 residues in the CDR3. With 5 bases removed from V and 4 bases from J, the gap between germline ends came to 18 bases. Germline V lookup: CDR1 GTSNPN, CDR2 SVGIG (reference sequence).

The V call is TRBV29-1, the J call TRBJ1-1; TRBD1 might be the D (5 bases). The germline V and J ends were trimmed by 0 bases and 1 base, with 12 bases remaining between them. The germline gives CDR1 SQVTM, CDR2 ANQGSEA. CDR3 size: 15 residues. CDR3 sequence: CSVEDPSGKNTEAFF. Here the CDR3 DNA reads TGCAGCGTTGAAGATCCTTCAGGGAAGAACACTGAAGCTTTCTTT.

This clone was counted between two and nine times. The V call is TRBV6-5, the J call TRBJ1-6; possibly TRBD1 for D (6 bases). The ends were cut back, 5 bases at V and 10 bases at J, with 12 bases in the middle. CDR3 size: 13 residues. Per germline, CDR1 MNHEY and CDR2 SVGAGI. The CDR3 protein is CASSGQRESPLHF. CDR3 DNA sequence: TGTGCCAGCAGTGGACAGAGGGAATCACCCCTCCACTTT.

In nucleotides, the CDR3 is TGTGCCAGCAGCGTAGGGCAGGGCGCTCAGCCCCAGCATTTT. As protein: CASSVGQGAQPQHF. The V gene is TRBV9, the J gene TRBJ1-5; weak D call: TRBD1 (5 bases). Germline V gene lookup returns CDR1 SGDLS and CDR2 YYNGEE. V was trimmed by 0 bases and J by 6 bases, leaving 10 bases between them. The CDR3 covers 14 residues. The variable domain in full, with the rest retrieved from reference TRBV9 and TRBJ1-5, is DSGVTQTPKHLITATGQRVTLRCSPRSGDLSVYWYQQSLDQGLQFLIQYYNGEERAKGNILERFSAQQFPDLHSELNLSSLELGDSALYFCASSVGQGAQPQHFGDGTRLSIL.

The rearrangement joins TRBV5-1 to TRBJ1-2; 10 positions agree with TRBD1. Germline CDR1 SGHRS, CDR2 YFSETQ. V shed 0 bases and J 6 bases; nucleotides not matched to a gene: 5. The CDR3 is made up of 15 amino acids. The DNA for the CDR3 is TGCGCCAGCAGCTTGGGGGACAGGGGCATCAATGGCTACACCTTC. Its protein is CASSLGDRGINGYTF.

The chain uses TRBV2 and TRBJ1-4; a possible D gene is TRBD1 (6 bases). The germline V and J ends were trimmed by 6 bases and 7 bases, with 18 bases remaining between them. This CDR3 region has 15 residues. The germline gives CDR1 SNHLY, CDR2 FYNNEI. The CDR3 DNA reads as TGTGCCAGCAGGGAACAGGGTAGCAACGGTGAAAAACTGTTTTTT. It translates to CASREQGSNGEKLFF. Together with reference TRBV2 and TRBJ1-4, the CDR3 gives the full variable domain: EPEVTQTPSHQVTQMGQEVILRCVPISNHLYFYWYRQILGQKVEFLVSFYNNEISEKSEIFDDQFSVERPDGSNFTLKIRSTKLEDSAMYFCASREQGSNGEKLFFGSGTQLSVL.

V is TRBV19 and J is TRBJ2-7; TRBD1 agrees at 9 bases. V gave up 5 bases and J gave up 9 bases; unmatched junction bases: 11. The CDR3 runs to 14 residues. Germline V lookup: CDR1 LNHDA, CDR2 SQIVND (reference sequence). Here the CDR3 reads CASSLSGTGRGQYF. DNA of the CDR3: TGTGCCAGTAGTCTGTCCGGGACAGGGCGTGGGCAGTACTTC.